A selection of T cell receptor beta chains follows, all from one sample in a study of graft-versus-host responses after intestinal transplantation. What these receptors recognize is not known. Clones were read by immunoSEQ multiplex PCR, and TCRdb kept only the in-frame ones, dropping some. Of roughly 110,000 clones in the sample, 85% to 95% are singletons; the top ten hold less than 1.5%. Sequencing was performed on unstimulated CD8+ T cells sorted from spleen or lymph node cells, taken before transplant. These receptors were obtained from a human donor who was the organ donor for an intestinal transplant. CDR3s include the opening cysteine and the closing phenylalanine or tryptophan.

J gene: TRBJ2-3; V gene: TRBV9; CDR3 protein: CASSPGGAASNTQYF
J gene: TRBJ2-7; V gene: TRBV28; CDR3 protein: CASSPRDRGLLYEQYF
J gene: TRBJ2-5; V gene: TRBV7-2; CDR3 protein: CASSLAPRTSGSNWQETQYF
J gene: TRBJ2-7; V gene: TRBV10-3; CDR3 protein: CAISEYAGSPYEQYF
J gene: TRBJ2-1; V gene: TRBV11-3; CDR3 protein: CASSLPGSHEQFF
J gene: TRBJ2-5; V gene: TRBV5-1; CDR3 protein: CATSPGGGDQETQYF
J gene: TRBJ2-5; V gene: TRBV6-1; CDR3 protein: CASSESRYPKVRPGETQYF
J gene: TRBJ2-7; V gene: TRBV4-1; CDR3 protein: CASSQEGTSYEQYF
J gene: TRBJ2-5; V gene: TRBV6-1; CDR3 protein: CASPGGSVGETQYF
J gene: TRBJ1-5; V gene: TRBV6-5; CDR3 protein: CASSAGGQPQHF
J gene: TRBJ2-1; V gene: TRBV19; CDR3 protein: CASSISGDSYNEQFF
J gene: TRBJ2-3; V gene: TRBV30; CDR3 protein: CAWNVETGEEDTQYF
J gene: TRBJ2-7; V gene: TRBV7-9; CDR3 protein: CASSQGLAGNGEQYF
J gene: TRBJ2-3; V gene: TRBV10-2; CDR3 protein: CASSEGTGGADTQYF
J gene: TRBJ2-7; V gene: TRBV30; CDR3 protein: CAWSVDGMGYEQYF
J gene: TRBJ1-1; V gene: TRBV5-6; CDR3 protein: CASSSPGTPREGTEAFF
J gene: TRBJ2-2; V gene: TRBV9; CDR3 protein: CASSVGGELFF
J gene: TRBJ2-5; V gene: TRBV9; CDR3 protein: CASSAPTSGEETQYF
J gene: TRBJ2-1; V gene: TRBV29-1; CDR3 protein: CSVAHQVTEDEQFF
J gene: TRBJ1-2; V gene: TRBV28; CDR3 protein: CASSFGTGANYGYTF
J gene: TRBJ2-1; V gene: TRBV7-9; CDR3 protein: CASSYYNEQFF
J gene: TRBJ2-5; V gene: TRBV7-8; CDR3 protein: CASSLWQGQETQYF
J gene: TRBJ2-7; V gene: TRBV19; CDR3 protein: CASSIDPNGEQYF
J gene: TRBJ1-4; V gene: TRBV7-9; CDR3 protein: CASSLAMEKLFF
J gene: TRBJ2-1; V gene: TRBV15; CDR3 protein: CATSRGLAAHNEQFF
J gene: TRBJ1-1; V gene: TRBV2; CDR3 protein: CASSDKFWWQKKLVTEAFF
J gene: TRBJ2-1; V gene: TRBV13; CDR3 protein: CASSLELVRDEQFF
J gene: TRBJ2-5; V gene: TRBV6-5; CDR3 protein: CASNPGRQQETQYF
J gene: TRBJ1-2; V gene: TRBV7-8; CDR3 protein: CASSLGGDGYTF
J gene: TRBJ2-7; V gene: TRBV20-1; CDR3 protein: CSARLHEQYF
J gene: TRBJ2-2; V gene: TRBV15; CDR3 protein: CATSWGLAGVENTGELFF
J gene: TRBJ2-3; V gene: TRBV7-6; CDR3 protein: CASSFGPDTQYF
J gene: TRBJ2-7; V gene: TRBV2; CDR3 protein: CASSVTSGRATHLEQYF